The 19 T cell receptor beta chains presented below share a single source sample, sequenced in a study of T-cell memory formation after mild COVID-19. TCRdb reprocessed the 5' RACE reads with MiXCR, giving one entry per CDR3 protein. The sample holds approximately 570,000 distinct CDR3 sequences, roughly 17% seen once. Input material: PBMCs or a T cell subset sorted from them (not recorded which). Source of these receptors: an adult woman who had mild COVID-19 (a few samples of this study predate the infection). Cell type and time point are not known.

The V and J genes are TRBV7-6 and TRBJ2-1; possibly TRBD2 for D (6 bases). The CDR3 has 15 amino acids. V was pared by 6 bases and J by 0 bases, with 12 bases between. CDR1 and CDR2 from the germline V gene are SGHVS and FNYEAQ. This CDR3 reads CASSFAGSSYNEQFF. In DNA form, the CDR3 reads TGTGCCAGCAGTTTCGCCGGGAGCTCCTACAATGAGCAGTTCTTC.

This clonotype was counted only a few times. V and J are TRBV10-3 and TRBJ2-7; D gene ambiguous. The germline CDR1 and CDR2 sequences are ENHRY and SYGVKD. Trimming stripped 0 bases from V and 5 bases from J, with 8 bases between. The CDR3 covers 13 residues. The chain's CDR3 is CAISESWLDEQYF. In nucleotides, the CDR3 is TGTGCCATCAGTGAGTCCTGGCTGGACGAGCAGTACTTC.

The chain joins TRBV10-2 to TRBJ2-7; D not resolved. This CDR3 spans 13 amino acids. CDR1 is WSHSY, CDR2 SAAADI, per germline. Trimming stripped 6 bases from V and 1 base from J, with 10 bases between. The CDR3 region is CASRAEYSYEQYF. CDR3 nucleotides: TGCGCCAGCAGGGCAGAATATTCCTACGAGCAGTACTTC.

This clonotype appeared many times. CDR3 sequence reads: CASSVNYGYTF. The CDR3 DNA is TGTGCCAGCAGCGTTAACTATGGCTACACCTTC. The chain is built from TRBV9 and TRBJ1-2, with D unresolved. V lost 2 bases to trimming and J lost 1 base, with 0 bases between them. Germline CDR1 SGDLS, CDR2 YYNGEE. The CDR3 extends over 11 amino acids.

The chain joins TRBV5-1 to TRBJ2-7; D is unclear. The CDR3 consists of 13 residues. The germline V gene encodes CDR1 SGHRS and CDR2 YFSETQ. V lost 4 bases and J lost 3, with 11 bases in between. CDR3 protein: CASSAHLFYEQYF. CDR3 bases: TGCGCCAGCAGCGCACATTTATTCTACGAGCAGTACTTC.

This clonotype showed up just a few times. CDR3 nucleotides: TGTGCCAGCAGCGTTAGCGGACCCGCTGTGAACTATGAGCAGTTCTTC. This translates into CASSVSGPAVNYEQFF. The chain uses TRBV7-9 and TRBJ2-1, with TRBD2 as a possible D gene (6 bases). V dropped 5 bases and J dropped 8 bases, with 22 bases sitting between them. Germline-derived CDR1 and CDR2 are SEHNR and FQNEAQ (reference sequence). CDR3 length: 16 amino acids.

This chain uses TRBV12-3 or TRBV12-4 with TRBJ2-1, with TRBD2 matching over 11 bases. This CDR3 contains 13 residues. Trimming at V came to 3 bases and at J to 12 bases, leaving 4 bases not matched to a gene. The CDR3 loop reads CASSLRGTSGQFF. In DNA form, the CDR3 reads TGTGCCAGCAGTTTGCGCGGGACTAGCGGGCAGTTCTTC.

This clonotype has only a few counts. The chain employs TRBV5-1 and TRBJ2-7; 10 nucleotides align to TRBD1. With 2 bases clipped from V and 3 bases from J, the junction kept 5 bases outside the gene matches. Per germline, CDR1 SGHRS and CDR2 YFSETQ. The CDR3 extends over 15 amino acids. The CDR3 is CASSFGTGEGYEQYF. In nucleotides, the CDR3 is TGCGCCAGCAGCTTCGGGACAGGGGAGGGCTACGAGCAGTACTTC.

This rearrangement joins TRBV27 to TRBJ2-7; possible D gene TRBD1, 6 bases. The CDR3 runs to 15 residues. V was trimmed by 0 bases and J by 0 bases, leaving 9 bases between them. The germline CDR1 and CDR2 sequences are MNHEY and SMNVEV (reference sequence). CDR3 in DNA: TGTGCCAGCAGTTTATCGTGGACAGACTCCTACGAGCAGTACTTC. This translates into CASSLSWTDSYEQYF.

This clonotype was counted between two and nine times. The V and J genes are TRBV10-3 and TRBJ1-6; possible D gene TRBD1, 6 bases. The CDR3 length is 13 residues. The V gene's germline CDR1 is ENHRY and CDR2 SYGVKD. Trimming stripped 10 bases from V and 10 bases from J, with 17 bases between. CDR3 loop: CATSAGARSPLHF. The CDR3 coding sequence is TGTGCCACCTCCGCAGGGGCTCGGTCACCCCTCCACTTT.

A few counts support this clonotype. The chain joins TRBV5-1 to TRBJ1-1; perhaps TRBD1 as D (6 bases). CDR3 length equals 13 residues. Trimming pared 7 bases from V and 3 bases from J, leaving 13 bases between. Germline V gene lookup returns CDR1 SGHRS and CDR2 YFSETQ. CDR3 region: CASWAGADTEAFF. In DNA form, the CDR3 reads TGCGCCAGCTGGGCAGGGGCGGACACTGAAGCTTTCTTT.

This clonotype was seen a few times. This CDR3 is CATSRGGTGNQPQHF. The CDR3 bases are TGTGCCACCAGCAGAGGAGGGACAGGGAATCAGCCCCAGCATTTT. The rearrangement uses TRBV15 and TRBJ1-5, with 9 bases that match TRBD1. V lost 1 base, J lost 4 bases, and 2 bases stayed unmatched. Germline V CDR1 and CDR2: LNHNV, YYDKDF (reference sequence). This CDR3 is built from 15 residues.

This clonotype was detected only once. This rearrangement joins TRBV9 to TRBJ1-5; 8 positions agree with TRBD1. The V gene end was trimmed by 0 bases and the J gene end by 3 bases; junction bases not matched to a gene: 5. The CDR3 runs to 16 residues. Germline V gene lookup returns CDR1 SGDLS and CDR2 YYNGEE. The CDR3 coding sequence is TGTGCCAGCAGCGTAGGAACAGGGGGATCCAATCAGCCCCAGCATTTT. It specifies CASSVGTGGSNQPQHF. Full variable domain (remainder filled in from reference TRBV9 and TRBJ1-5): DSGVTQTPKHLITATGQRVTLRCSPRSGDLSVYWYQQSLDQGLQFLIQYYNGEERAKGNILERFSAQQFPDLHSELNLSSLELGDSALYFCASSVGTGGSNQPQHFGDGTRLSIL.

This clonotype turned up a few times. The rearrangement uses TRBV15 and TRBJ2-7, with 8 positions matching TRBD1. Germline V gives CDR1 LNHNV, CDR2 YYDKDF (reference sequence). CDR3 length: 15 amino acids. V gave up 5 bases and J gave up 5 bases; unmatched junction bases: 11. The CDR3: CATSVGTGDLNEQYF. CDR3 in DNA: TGTGCCACCAGCGTCGGGACAGGTGATTTGAACGAGCAGTACTTC.

This sequence joins TRBV5-1 and TRBJ1-5; the D gene is possibly TRBD1 (6 bases). The CDR3 covers 16 residues. CDR1 and CDR2 from the germline V gene are SGHRS and YFSETQ. Trimming left V 5 bases short and J 0 bases short, with 15 bases between. The DNA of the CDR3 is TGCGCCAGCAGGGAAATTACAGGGCTTAGCAATCAGCCCCAGCATTTT. Protein: CASREITGLSNQPQHF.

This clonotype was observed a few times. The rearrangement joins TRBV7-2 to TRBJ1-2; 9 bases are shared with TRBD1. The CDR3 totals 15 residues. Germline V CDR1 and CDR2: SGHTA, FQGNSA. Trimming cost V 6 bases and J 4 bases; bases outside gene matches: 9. CDR3 nucleotides: TGTGCCAGCAGGAGGACAGGGGCCCCCGGCTATGGCTACACCTTC. Its protein is CASRRTGAPGYGYTF.

This clonotype was counted between two and nine times. The V and J genes are TRBV6-2 or TRBV6-3 and TRBJ2-3; 10 positions agree with TRBD1. Trimming cost V 4 bases and J 6 bases; bases outside gene matches: 10. CDR1 is MNHEY, CDR2 SVGEGT, per germline. The CDR3 is 16 amino acids. The CDR3, as DNA: TGTGCCAGCAGTTTCCGGGACAGGGGAAATTCGGATACGCAGTATTTT. It is translated as CASSFRDRGNSDTQYF.

The chain is built from TRBV7-2 and TRBJ2-5; D is ambiguous. CDR3 length: 12 amino acids. Per germline, CDR1 SGHTA and CDR2 FQGNSA. V lost 3 bases and J lost 5, with 7 bases in between. The CDR3 coding sequence is TGTGCCAGCAGCTTTGGTTATGAGACCCAGTACTTC. It codes for CASSFGYETQYF.

J is TRBJ1-2 and V is TRBV24-1; 10 positions match TRBD1. The CDR3 contains 14 residues. Per germline, CDR1 KGHDR and CDR2 SFDVKD. V lost 2 bases and J lost 7; bases outside the gene matches: 3. CDR3 coding DNA: TGTGCCACCAGTGATTCCGGGACAGGGGCTGGCTACACCTTC. Amino acids: CATSDSGTGAGYTF.